What follows is one TCR beta chain and its context. Its antigen remains unidentified. This sample was taken from a study of cytomegalovirus exposure and HLA in healthy donors. Broader study findings: High sensitivity and specificity were reportedly achieved when the classifier diagnosed cytomegalovirus status. Common viral pathogens were later found to be apparently linked to several of the most significant clusters. For most TCR sequences rarity was the rule, although some public TCRs occurred in many donors.

Healthy donors of bone marrow made up the group. Germline trimming cut 3 bases from V and 3 bases from J; bases unmatched to any gene: 8. CDR1 is SGDLS and CDR2 is YYNGEE in the germline V gene. The CDR3 is 16 residues long. PCR employed 60 Vbeta and 13 Jbeta primers. The table came from immunoSEQ multiplex PCR; TCRdb's copy has only in-frame clones and leaves some out. Among under 150,000 clones listed, approximately 80% were seen once. The receptor comes from a middle-aged woman in good health and CMV-seronegative. Material for sequencing was PBMCs. The chain combines TRBV9 with TRBJ1-3, with TRBD1 matching over 8 bases. CDR3 region: CASSARTGLGGNTIYF. DNA of the CDR3: TGTGCCAGCAGCGCAAGGACAGGGCTGGGTGGAAACACCATATATTTT.